The 8 T cell receptor beta chains in this list originate from one sample, sequenced in a study of T cell responses to AZD1222 COVID-19 vaccine. Some clones are missing from TCRdb's copy, which holds only in-frame ones; the method was immunoSEQ multiplex PCR. The sample shows around 130,000 clones, roughly 92% of them seen only once. Sequencing was performed on peripheral blood, taken on day 0 of AZD1222 vaccination. Every receptor here comes from an adult in good health.

This chain links TRBV13 with TRBJ1-4; 8 nucleotides agree with TRBD1. V lost 3 bases to trimming and J lost 6 bases; unmatched junction nucleotides: 6. There are 15 residues in the CDR3. Germline V gene sequence: CDR1 PRHDT, CDR2 FYEKMQ (reference sequence). The CDR3 DNA sequence: TGTGCCAGCAGCTTGTCAGGGGGCGACTATGAAAAACTGTTTTTT. Residues: CASSLSGGDYEKLFF.

The rearrangement links TRBV6-1 to TRBJ2-7; the match to TRBD1 covers 7 bases. CDR3 length: 11 amino acids. V gave up 7 bases and J gave up 7 bases; unmatched junction bases: 4. Germline assignment: CDR1 MNHNS and CDR2 SASEGT. DNA for the CDR3: TGTGCCAGCACTAGGGGGCAGGAGCAGTACTTC. Translating gives CASTRGQEQYF.

The chain couples TRBV3-1 (or the pseudogene TRBV3-2) to TRBJ2-7; D remains unclear. The CDR3 runs to 13 residues. V shed 3 bases and J shed 1 base, with 7 bases lying between them. Germline CDR1 and CDR2: LGHDT and YNNKEL (reference sequence). The CDR3 reads CASSQSRSYEQYF. CDR3 bases: TGTGCCAGCAGCCAGTCTAGGTCCTACGAGCAGTACTTC.

The J gene is TRBJ2-7, the V gene TRBV5-1; 11 bases fit TRBD2. This CDR3 is built from 15 residues. Looked up from germline, CDR1 is SGHRS and CDR2 is YFSETQ. J lost 6 bases, V lost 4 bases, and 9 bases had no gene match. CDR3 sequence reads: CASSPRLAGIGEQYF. CDR3 nucleotides: TGCGCCAGCAGCCCCCGACTAGCGGGAATCGGCGAGCAGTACTTC. Using reference TRBV5-1 and TRBJ2-7 for the parts outside the CDR3, the full variable domain is KAGVTQTPRYLIKTRGQQVTLSCSPISGHRSVSWYQQTPGQGLQFLFEYFSETQRNKGNFPGRFSGRQFSNSRSEMNVSTLELGDSALYLCASSPRLAGIGEQYFGPGTRLTVT.

This chain joins TRBV5-1 and TRBJ1-3; D perhaps matches TRBD1 (6 bases). Trimming cost V 1 base and J 2 bases, with 13 bases left between them. The CDR3 consists of 16 residues. Germline-derived CDR1 and CDR2 are SGHRS and YFSETQ. In DNA, the CDR3 is TGCGCCAGCAGCTTGACCTCCAGGGGAGCTGGAAACACCATATATTTT. Residues: CASSLTSRGAGNTIYF. Supplemented by reference TRBV5-1 and TRBJ1-3, the full variable domain reads KAGVTQTPRYLIKTRGQQVTLSCSPISGHRSVSWYQQTPGQGLQFLFEYFSETQRNKGNFPGRFSGRQFSNSRSEMNVSTLELGDSALYLCASSLTSRGAGNTIYFGEGSWLTVV.

The sample holds one count of this clone. V is TRBV5-1 and J is TRBJ1-2; D is perhaps TRBD1 (6 bases). Trimming shortened V by 4 bases and J by 6 bases, and 13 bases separated the two germline ends. This CDR3 has 13 residues. Germline V lookup: CDR1 SGHRS, CDR2 YFSETQ. CDR3 bases: TGCGCCAGCAGCCCTCTTAGGGGGAATGGCTACACCTTC. It codes for CASSPLRGNGYTF.

The chain recombines TRBV2 with TRBJ2-5, with D possibly matching TRBD2 (6 bases). Per the germline V gene, CDR1 is SNHLY and CDR2 is FYNNEI. The CDR3 loop spans 16 amino acids. V lost 3 bases to trimming and J lost 0 bases, with 14 bases between them. CDR3 in DNA: TGTGCCAGCAGTGATACGCGGGGTTGGTACCAAGAGACCCAGTACTTC. This encodes CASSDTRGWYQETQYF.

V and J are TRBV4-1 and TRBJ1-2; tentative D call: TRBD1 (5 bases). The V and J ends lost 1 base and 5 bases respectively, with 14 bases between them. Germline assignment: CDR1 MGHRA and CDR2 YSYEKL. The length of the CDR3 is 15 residues. The CDR3 DNA follows: TGCGCCAGCAGCCAAGCGGACGGGGGACGGTATGGCTACACCTTC. This sequence encodes CASSQADGGRYGYTF.